This TCR beta chain was captured in a study of CXCR3-negative and CXCR3-positive naive CD8 T cells. CD45RO-CCR7+CD27+CD95- was the phenotype of naive CD8+ T cells. Study-wide findings and caveats: Memory cells differed in TRBV-TRBJ usage, but naive CXCR3-negative and CXCR3-positive cells had similar usage. Hydrophobicity of TRB CDR3s was greater in CXCR3-positive naive cells than in CXCR3-negative naive cells. Surface CD5 was comparable between naive subsets; TCR strength was inferred from TRB CDR3 properties.

In germline, CDR1 is LGHNT, CDR2 FRNRAP. This CDR3 comprises 18 residues. Each TRB cDNA library was prepared by 5' RACE (with UMI labels). TCRdb re-called the 5' RACE reads and catalogs CDR3 proteins one per entry, DNA excluded. Its clone listing holds about 84,000 distinct CDR3 sequences. A word on this clonotype: Its antigen is unidentified.

The V and J genes are TRBV12-5 and TRBJ1-5; the D gene TCRdb calls, TRBD1, cannot be checked with no DNA. Sequencing was carried out using naive CXCR3+ CD8+ T cells from blood. Subset of the sample: CD45RO-CCR7+CD27+CD95- naive CD8+ T cells expressing CXCR3 (TNR3+). This TCR was sampled from a human donor in good health. Some clones in this sample may be carry-over from other donors' samples. The CDR3 loop reads CASGLVVLGTVLNQPQHF.